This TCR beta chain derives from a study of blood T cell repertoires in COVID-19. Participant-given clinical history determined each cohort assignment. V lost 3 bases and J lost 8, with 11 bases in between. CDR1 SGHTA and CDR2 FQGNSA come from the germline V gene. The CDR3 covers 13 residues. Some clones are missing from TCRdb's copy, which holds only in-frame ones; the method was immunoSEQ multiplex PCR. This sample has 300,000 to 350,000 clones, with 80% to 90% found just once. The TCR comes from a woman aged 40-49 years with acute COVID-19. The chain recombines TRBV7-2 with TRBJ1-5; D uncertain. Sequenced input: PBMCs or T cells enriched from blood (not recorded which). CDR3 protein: CASSFSLTEPQHF. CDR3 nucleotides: TGTGCCAGCAGCTTCTCTCTTACAGAGCCCCAGCATTTT.